What follows are 17 T cell receptor beta chains derived from one specimen sequenced in a study of blood T cell repertoires in COVID-19. Sequencing was performed with immunoSEQ multiplex PCR; in TCRdb, only in-frame clones are kept and a portion is missing. Found here are about 200,000 clones, about 88% of them singletons; the top ten hold around 5.8%. The sequencing sample was made of peripheral blood. These receptor sequences come from a man aged 40-50 years with active or convalescent COVID-19.

The V call is TRBV11-3, the J call TRBJ2-6, with TRBD1 as a possible D gene (6 bases). This CDR3 has 19 residues. V dropped 0 bases and J dropped 3 bases, with 18 bases sitting between them. In germline, CDR1 is SGHNT, CDR2 YENEEA. In DNA form, the CDR3 reads TGTGCCAGCAGCTTAGACTCTCGAATGGGGGCGGATGGGGCCAACGTCCTGACTTTC. Translated: CASSLDSRMGADGANVLTF.

The V and J genes are TRBV6-5 and TRBJ2-7, with 9 positions matching TRBD1. This CDR3 spans 14 amino acids. In germline, CDR1 is MNHEY, CDR2 SVGAGI. V was pared by 6 bases and J by 3 bases, with 6 bases of the junction left unmatched. CDR3 amino acids: CASSAGQGYYEQYF. The CDR3 DNA reads TGTGCCAGCAGCGCGGGACAGGGATACTACGAGCAGTACTTC.

This chain links TRBV15 with TRBJ2-5; weak D call: TRBD2 (5 bases). V shed 1 base and J shed 7 bases, with 19 bases lying between them. CDR3 length equals 16 residues. Germline CDR1 LNHNV, CDR2 YYDKDF (reference sequence). The CDR3 sequence is CATSRAGSHVTGTQYF. CDR3 DNA: TGTGCCACCAGCAGAGCTGGGAGCCACGTTACCGGGACCCAGTACTTC.

This chain connects TRBV9 to TRBJ1-2; TRBD1 matches at 7 bases. The J segment lost 7 bases and the V segment lost 3 bases, leaving 9 bases of the junction unmatched. The CDR3 contains 14 residues. Germline assignment: CDR1 SGDLS and CDR2 YYNGEE. The CDR3 sequence: CASSAGGPAGGYTF. The CDR3 DNA sequence: TGTGCCAGCAGCGCAGGGGGGCCGGCTGGTGGCTACACCTTC. Full variable domain (rest looked up from reference TRBV9 and TRBJ1-2): DSGVTQTPKHLITATGQRVTLRCSPRSGDLSVYWYQQSLDQGLQFLIQYYNGEERAKGNILERFSAQQFPDLHSELNLSSLELGDSALYFCASSAGGPAGGYTFGSGTRLTVV.

The rearrangement joins TRBV5-5 to TRBJ2-7; 9 bases match TRBD1. V was pared by 4 bases and J by 4 bases, with 0 bases of the junction left unmatched. The CDR3 runs 12 residues. Germline V gene sequence: CDR1 SGHKS, CDR2 YYEKEE (reference sequence). CDR3 region: CASSGTGYEQYF. Written as DNA, the CDR3 is TGTGCCAGCAGCGGGACAGGGTACGAGCAGTACTTC.

This clone was seen a handful of times. V is TRBV5-1 and J is TRBJ2-3; 8 bases align to TRBD1. CDR1 is SGHRS, CDR2 YFSETQ, per germline. Trimming cost V 5 bases and J 3 bases; bases outside gene matches: 5. This CDR3 region has 14 residues. This chain's CDR3 is CASRPGGETDTQYF. As DNA, the CDR3 is TGCGCCAGCAGGCCAGGGGGCGAAACAGATACGCAGTATTTT.

The V gene is TRBV24-1, the J gene TRBJ2-5, with D perhaps matching TRBD2 (5 bases). Trimming cost V 5 bases and J 1 base, with 10 bases left between them. CDR3 length equals 14 residues. Per the germline V gene, CDR1 is KGHDR and CDR2 is SFDVKD. This CDR3 reads CATSAGVIQETQYF. The CDR3 DNA is TGTGCCACCAGTGCCGGGGTGATCCAAGAGACCCAGTACTTC.

CDR3 protein: CSVVSGQGFYEQYF. Here the CDR3 DNA reads TGCAGCGTTGTTTCGGGACAGGGCTTCTACGAGCAGTACTTC. The chain uses TRBV29-1 and TRBJ2-7, with 9 bases that match TRBD1. The CDR3 spans 14 residues. With V trimmed by 4 bases and J by 3 bases, 7 bases remained unmatched. The germline CDR1 and CDR2 sequences are SQVTM and ANQGSEA.

This clone appeared once. The rearrangement links TRBV7-2 to TRBJ1-2; D gene uncertain. This CDR3 region has 13 residues. Germline V CDR1 and CDR2: SGHTA, FQGNSA. The V gene lost 0 bases and the J gene lost 5 bases, with 7 bases spanning the gap. The CDR3 reads CASSLALQYGYTF. CDR3 sequence (DNA): TGTGCCAGCAGCTTAGCGCTGCAGTATGGCTACACCTTC.

The chain joins TRBV9 to TRBJ2-2; 7 nucleotides agree with TRBD2. CDR1 is SGDLS, CDR2 YYNGEE, per germline. This CDR3 has 13 amino acids. V was clipped by 4 bases and J by 9 bases; unmatched bases: 6. CDR3 DNA: TGTGCCAGCAGCATAGGGGAGGGCTGGGAGCTGTTTTTT. It translates to CASSIGEGWELFF. Looking up the rest from reference TRBV9 and TRBJ2-2 gives the full variable domain: DSGVTQTPKHLITATGQRVTLRCSPRSGDLSVYWYQQSLDQGLQFLIQYYNGEERAKGNILERFSAQQFPDLHSELNLSSLELGDSALYFCASSIGEGWELFFGEGSRLTVL.

V and J are TRBV2 and TRBJ2-2; perhaps TRBD2 as D (5 bases). CDR3 length equals 13 residues. CDR1 and CDR2 from the germline V gene are SNHLY and FYNNEI. V was clipped by 7 bases and J by 6 bases, with 12 bases between them. CDR3 in amino acids: CASNMNGAGELFF. CDR3 DNA: TGTGCCAGCAACATGAACGGGGCCGGGGAGCTGTTTTTT.

DNA for the CDR3: TGCGCCAGCAGCCAAGTTGTGACAGGGGAAGTGGTAGCCAAAAACATTCAGTACTTC. Protein: CASSQVVTGEVVAKNIQYF. The V call is TRBV4-1, the J call TRBJ2-4; 8 bases fit TRBD1. Germline assignment: CDR1 MGHRA and CDR2 YSYEKL. V was clipped by 1 base and J by 0 bases; unmatched bases: 11. The CDR3 spans 19 residues.

The chain recombines TRBV7-8 with TRBJ2-5; unclear D gene. Trimming stripped 10 bases from V and 0 bases from J, with 6 bases between. This CDR3 is 11 amino acids long. The germline CDR1 and CDR2 sequences are SGHVS and FQNEAQ. CDR3 DNA sequence: TGTGCCACCGGGTACCAAGAGACCCAGTACTTC. It translates to CATGYQETQYF.

The V and J genes are TRBV7-6 and TRBJ2-1; TRBD2 agrees at 11 bases. CDR3 length: 21 residues. Per the germline V gene, CDR1 is SGHVS and CDR2 is FNYEAQ. Trimming cost V 0 bases and J 0 bases; bases outside gene matches: 13. CDR3 sequence reads: CASSLAIAASGGLSSYNEQFF. CDR3 DNA sequence: TGTGCCAGCAGCTTAGCGATTGCGGCTAGCGGGGGGCTCAGCTCCTACAATGAGCAGTTCTTC. The variable domain in full, with the rest retrieved from reference TRBV7-6 and TRBJ2-1, is GAGVSQSPRYKVTKRGQDVALRCDPISGHVSLYWYRQALGQGPEFLTYFNYEAQQDKSGLPNDRFSAERPEGSISTLTIQRTEQRDSAMYRCASSLAIAASGGLSSYNEQFFGPGTRLTVL.

The gene calls are TRBV15 and TRBJ1-2, with 7 bases that match TRBD1. Germline V gives CDR1 LNHNV, CDR2 YYDKDF (reference sequence). V shed 1 base and J 3 bases; nucleotides not matched to a gene: 5. This CDR3 comprises 15 residues. This chain's CDR3 is CATSRVPGTDYGYTF. CDR3 nucleotide sequence: TGTGCCACCAGCAGAGTCCCTGGGACAGACTATGGCTACACCTTC.

This clone was detected many times. The chain recombines TRBV3-1 (or the pseudogene TRBV3-2) with TRBJ2-3; 7 bases are shared with TRBD2. V dropped 6 bases and J dropped 4; count of bases not matched to a gene: 7. Germline CDR1 reads LGHDT; CDR2 reads YNNKEL (reference sequence). CDR3 length: 14 amino acids. This CDR3 reads CASSHSGAADTQYF. Here the CDR3 DNA reads TGTGCCAGCAGTCACAGCGGGGCGGCAGATACGCAGTATTTT.

The J gene is TRBJ1-5, the V gene TRBV19, with 9 bases that match TRBD1. J gave up 5 bases and V 9 bases, and 8 bases lay outside the gene matches. Germline V CDR1 and CDR2: LNHDA, SQIVND (reference sequence). The CDR3 has 14 residues. The CDR3 DNA follows: TGTGCCAGCCGTGGGACAGGGTTTCATCAGCCCCAGCATTTT. It codes for CASRGTGFHQPQHF.